This T cell receptor (beta chain) was identified during a study of cytomegalovirus exposure and HLA in healthy donors. Background on the study: In a previous analysis, some 110 million unique TCR beta sequences were found from 150 million to 200 million T cells. Whole-study findings and limits: When a later analysis compared HLA-associated TCR beta chains with equally common others, the HLA-associated chains turned out to be more clonally expanded and to have lower generation probabilities. An Asian-associated ancestry cluster reportedly showed fewer N-insertions than the roughly 670-donor mean in a later analysis.

V shed 5 bases, J shed 1 base, and the junction held 4 bases outside the gene matches. Germline V gene lookup returns CDR1 KGHSH and CDR2 LQKENI. The CDR3 has 16 amino acids. It was with 60 Vbeta and 13 Jbeta primers that the PCR ran. Here immunoSEQ multiplex PCR was the method, and the copy in TCRdb shows in-frame clones only, minus some. Among 200,000 to 250,000 clones listed, 77% were seen once. Concerning this clone: Its antigen is still unknown.

The TCR was taken from a woman aged 55-70 years in good health and CMV-seropositive. The V and J genes are TRBV18 and TRBJ2-5; TRBD2 agrees at 13 bases. Input material: PBMCs. The CDR3 bases are TGTGCCAGCTCATCGGGACTAGCGGGGCCCCAAGAGACCCAGTACTTC. Residues: CASSSGLAGPQETQYF.